One and the same sample provided the 5 T cell receptor beta chains below, sequenced in a study of cytomegalovirus exposure and HLA in healthy donors (dated by TCRdb to 2016 to 2017). The library was prepared using the immunoSEQ multiplex PCR assay. The multiplex PCR relied on a mix of 60 forward primers for TCR Vbeta segments and 13 reverse primers for TCR Jbeta segments. In its TCRdb copy, this immuneACCESS table keeps in-frame sequences only and misses some clones. Where compared with another copy, unresolved V genes explain less than half of these, and the others have no known cause. The sample data list some 150,000 clones, and around 64% of these were observed just once. The top ten clones comprise under 3.5% of the sample. Material: PBMCs. All receptors derive from a woman in her 30s in good health and CMV-seronegative.

J is TRBJ2-1 and V is TRBV11-2; D gene uncertain. CDR1 SGHAT and CDR2 FQNNGV come from the germline V gene. This CDR3 spans 15 amino acids. Trimming pared 0 bases from V and 7 bases from J, leaving 13 bases between. This CDR3 reads CASSLDMPLPNEQFF. The CDR3 DNA follows: TGTGCCAGCAGCTTAGATATGCCCCTACCGAATGAGCAGTTCTTC.

This clone was observed a few times. The V gene is TRBV9, the J gene TRBJ2-7, with 9 bases identical to TRBD1. Germline V lookup: CDR1 SGDLS, CDR2 YYNGEE. The CDR3 runs 14 residues. The J segment lost 6 bases and the V segment lost 3 bases, leaving 7 bases of the junction unmatched. CDR3 sequence reads: CASSARDRASEQYF. The CDR3 DNA follows: TGTGCCAGCAGCGCCCGGGACAGGGCGAGCGAGCAGTACTTC.

The chain uses TRBV15 and TRBJ2-4, with 7 bases lining up with TRBD1. Germline V gives CDR1 LNHNV, CDR2 YYDKDF (reference sequence). This CDR3 has 14 residues. With 1 base clipped from V and 3 bases from J, the junction kept 0 bases outside the gene matches. The chain's CDR3 is CATSRGDSKNIQYF. For the CDR3, the DNA is TGTGCCACCAGCAGAGGGGACAGCAAAAACATTCAGTACTTC. Combining the CDR3 with reference TRBV15 and TRBJ2-4 gives the whole variable domain DAMVIQNPRYQVTQFGKPVTLSCSQTLNHNVMYWYQQKSSQAPKLLFHYYDKDFNNEADTPDNFQSRRPNTSFCFLDIRSPGLGDTAMYLCATSRGDSKNIQYFGAGTRLSVL.

The rearrangement joins TRBV27 to TRBJ2-3; maybe TRBD1 (5 bases). CDR3 size: 14 residues. The V gene lost 2 bases and the J gene lost 4 bases, with 10 bases spanning the gap. Per germline, CDR1 MNHEY and CDR2 SMNVEV (reference sequence). CDR3 residues: CASSLLRQSDTQYF. Written as DNA, the CDR3 is TGTGCCAGCAGTTTACTTAGACAGTCAGATACGCAGTATTTT.

The rearrangement uses TRBV28 and TRBJ1-2, with D possibly TRBD1 on 5 matching bases. The CDR3 is 13 residues long. Germline V gene lookup returns CDR1 MDHEN and CDR2 SYDVKM. Trimming removed 5 bases from V and 6 bases from J, with 13 bases in between. CDR3 sequence: CASSIPRGDGYTF. In nucleotides, the CDR3 is TGTGCCAGCAGTATCCCAAGGGGCGATGGCTACACCTTC.